Listed here are 22 T cell receptor beta chains from one sample, sequenced in a study of identical twins. TCRdb processed the 5' RACE reads anew with MiXCR; each CDR3 protein has one entry. The data hold around 240,000 distinct CDR3 sequences, with 7% observed a single time. Another study also made use of these data, one on yellow fever vaccine responses in identical twins.

Sample: memory (CD45RO+) T cells sorted from blood. These TCRs come from a woman under 30 in good health.

This clonotype showed up many times. J is TRBJ2-3 and V is TRBV7-2; 9 bases match TRBD2. This CDR3 region has 15 residues. The ends lost 1 base at V and 4 bases at J; junction bases unmatched: 3. CDR1 and CDR2 (germline): SGHTA, FQGNSA. The CDR3 region has the DNA TGTGCCAGCAGCTTAGTGGCGGGAGGGGCAGATACGCAGTATTTT. This sequence encodes CASSLVAGGADTQYF.

This clonotype was observed at least ten times. J is TRBJ1-5 and V is TRBV4-1, with 9 positions matching TRBD1. The V gene's germline CDR1 is MGHRA and CDR2 YSYEKL. The J segment lost 1 base and the V segment lost 1 base, leaving 2 bases of the junction unmatched. The CDR3 has 16 residues. In nucleotides, the CDR3 is TGCGCCAGCAGCCAAGGACAGGGGGGGAGCAATCAGCCCCAGCATTTT. Protein sequence: CASSQGQGGSNQPQHF.

This clonotype has ten or more counts. This chain connects TRBV4-2 to TRBJ2-1; TRBD2 matches at 9 bases. J gave up 4 bases and V 3 bases, and 4 bases lay outside the gene matches. The CDR3 is made up of 15 amino acids. Germline CDR1 is LGHNA and CDR2 is YNFKEQ. CDR3 in amino acids: CASSQLAGDYNEQFF. The CDR3 nucleotides read TGTGCCAGCAGCCAGTTAGCGGGGGATTACAATGAGCAGTTCTTC.

The chain combines TRBV7-7 with TRBJ2-1; D may be TRBD1 or TRBD2 (5 bases each). CDR3 size: 15 residues. V dropped 1 base and J dropped 8 bases, with 15 bases sitting between them. Germline loops: CDR1 SSHAT, CDR2 FNYEAQ (reference sequence). CDR3 amino acids: CASSLGGTPGDEQFF. The CDR3 nucleotides are TGTGCCAGCAGCTTAGGTGGGACCCCAGGCGATGAGCAGTTCTTC. Together with reference TRBV7-7 and TRBJ2-1, the CDR3 gives the full variable domain: GAGVSQSPRYKVTKRGQDVTLRCDPISSHATLYWYQQALGQGPEFLTYFNYEAQPDKSGLPSDRFSAERPEGSISTLTIQRTEQRDSAMYRCASSLGGTPGDEQFFGPGTRLTVL.

This clonotype was found a few times. The V gene is TRBV7-6, the J gene TRBJ1-5, with 10 bases that match TRBD1. The germline CDR1 and CDR2 sequences are SGHVS and FNYEAQ. V gave up 4 bases and J gave up 3 bases; unmatched junction bases: 9. CDR3 length: 17 amino acids. The CDR3 here is CASSSTGTGDFNQPQHF. DNA of the CDR3: TGTGCCAGCAGCTCAACCGGGACAGGGGATTTCAATCAGCCCCAGCATTTT.

The table lists this clonotype with many counts. The CDR3 sequence is CASSQDFRSSPLHF. The CDR3 nucleotides read TGTGCCAGCAGCCAAGATTTTAGGAGTTCACCCCTCCACTTT. The genes are TRBV14 and TRBJ1-6, with unresolved D. Germline V lookup: CDR1 SGHDN, CDR2 FVKESK. V was clipped by 0 bases and J by 9 bases, with 9 bases between them. The CDR3 has 14 residues. Based on the CDR3 plus reference TRBV14 and TRBJ1-6, the full variable domain is EAGVTQFPSHSVIEKGQTVTLRCDPISGHDNLYWYRRVMGKEIKFLLHFVKESKQDESGMPNNRFLAERTGGTYSTLKVQPAELEDSGVYFCASSQDFRSSPLHFGNGTRLTVT.

The table lists this clonotype with many counts. The gene calls are TRBV20-1 and TRBJ2-3, with 11 bases identical to TRBD2. The ends lost 1 base at V and 12 bases at J; junction bases unmatched: 6. This CDR3 is 13 amino acids long. CDR1 and CDR2 from the germline V gene are DFQATT and SNEGSKA (reference sequence). The CDR3: CSARAVAGGPQYF. The CDR3 DNA is TGCAGTGCTAGAGCCGTAGCGGGAGGGCCCCAGTATTTT.

The CDR3 region is CASSQQGGGLADPRADTQYF. The CDR3 DNA follows: TGTGCCAGCAGCCAGCAGGGTGGGGGACTAGCGGATCCGAGGGCAGATACGCAGTATTTT. The V and J genes are TRBV6-2 or TRBV6-3 and TRBJ2-3, with 11 bases matching TRBD2. Trimming cost V 6 bases and J 4 bases; bases outside gene matches: 21. The CDR3 consists of 20 residues. The V gene's germline CDR1 is MNHEY and CDR2 SVGEGT.

The V gene is TRBV6-1, the J gene TRBJ2-3; TRBD2 matches 8 bases. The J segment lost 4 bases and the V segment lost 3 bases, leaving 9 bases of the junction unmatched. There are 16 residues in the CDR3. Germline values: CDR1 MNHNS, CDR2 SASEGT. The CDR3 reads CASSDRGRGVADTQYF. The CDR3, as DNA: TGTGCCAGCAGTGACCGTGGGCGGGGGGTGGCAGATACGCAGTATTTT.

The chain links TRBV28 to TRBJ1-1; no reliable D call. V was cut by 3 bases and J by 7 bases, with 6 bases left in between. Germline assignment: CDR1 MDHEN and CDR2 SYDVKM. The CDR3 loop spans 11 amino acids. CDR3 sequence (DNA): TGTGCCAGCAGTTTGCCAGATGAAGCTTTCTTT. It is translated as CASSLPDEAFF.

The table lists this clonotype with a few counts. This chain joins TRBV12-3 or TRBV12-4 and TRBJ2-3; 8 bases align to TRBD2. The CDR3 is 19 amino acids. V gave up 3 bases and J gave up 4 bases; unmatched junction bases: 18. The CDR3 spells CASSLGVRAGGLEADTQYF. CDR3 DNA sequence: TGTGCCAGCAGTTTGGGCGTAAGGGCCGGGGGACTAGAGGCAGATACGCAGTATTTT.

This clonotype was counted only a few times. The rearrangement uses TRBV3-1 and TRBJ1-6, with 8 bases that match TRBD1. The CDR3 has 15 residues. Germline V lookup: CDR1 LGHDT, CDR2 YNNKEL (reference sequence). V gave up 8 bases and J gave up 10 bases; unmatched junction bases: 13. Here the CDR3 DNA reads TGTGCCAGCGGATTCCAGGGGGCAGGCGGGTCACCCCTCCACTTT. It codes for CASGFQGAGGSPLHF.

This clonotype was seen ten or more times. This chain joins TRBV4-1 and TRBJ2-2, with a possible D match to TRBD2 (5 bases). CDR3 length: 15 residues. Germline lookup yields CDR1 MGHRA and CDR2 YSYEKL. V was pared by 2 bases and J by 5 bases, with 12 bases between. The CDR3 loop reads CASSQTRTGTGELFF. CDR3 coding DNA: TGCGCCAGCAGCCAAACTCGGACTGGAACCGGGGAGCTGTTTTTT.

This clonotype came up many times. The V gene is TRBV3-1, the J gene TRBJ1-1; 10 bases fit TRBD1. The trim removed 4 bases at V and 9 bases at J, leaving 2 bases unmatched. Germline V gene sequence: CDR1 LGHDT, CDR2 YNNKEL (reference sequence). The CDR3 contains 12 residues. DNA for the CDR3: TGTGCCAGCAGCCGGGGACAGGGGAAAGCTTTCTTT. This gives the protein CASSRGQGKAFF.

This clonotype was observed a few times. The rearrangement uses TRBV7-9 and TRBJ2-2; 14 positions agree with TRBD2. The junction had 3 bases not matched to a gene; V was cut back by 5 bases and J by 7 bases. There are 15 residues in the CDR3. Germline-derived CDR1 and CDR2 are SEHNR and FQNEAQ (reference sequence). In nucleotides, the CDR3 is TGTGCCAGCAGCGGGACTAGCGGGAGTGTCGGGGAGCTGTTTTTT. This translates into CASSGTSGSVGELFF.

V is TRBV11-2 and J is TRBJ2-3; a possible D gene is TRBD2 (5 bases). CDR1 and CDR2 from the germline V gene are SGHAT and FQNNGV. CDR3 length: 13 amino acids. Trimming pared 5 bases from V and 10 bases from J, leaving 16 bases between. The CDR3: CASSPSLVVAQYF. DNA for the CDR3: TGTGCCAGCAGCCCTTCACTAGTTGTCGCGCAGTATTTT.

In this sample, this clonotype turned up a few times. V gene TRBV28 combines with J gene TRBJ1-6; 8 bases are a match to TRBD1. The CDR3 length is 13 residues. The V segment lost 10 bases and the J segment 9 bases; nucleotides outside the gene matches: 8. The V gene's germline CDR1 is MDHEN and CDR2 SYDVKM. CDR3 nucleotides: TGTGCCACCATAGGACAGGGCGGTTCACCCCTCCACTTT. It encodes CATIGQGGSPLHF.

Only a few counts were recorded for this clonotype. V and J are TRBV28 and TRBJ2-3; perhaps TRBD2 as D (7 bases). The germline V and J ends were trimmed by 5 bases and 4 bases, with 16 bases remaining between them. Germline CDR1 reads MDHEN; CDR2 reads SYDVKM. The length of the CDR3 is 15 residues. The CDR3 protein is CASSPRGGPADTQYF. CDR3 sequence (DNA): TGTGCCAGCAGTCCAAGGGGGGGCCCCGCAGATACGCAGTATTTT.

This rearrangement joins TRBV14 to TRBJ2-2; tentative D call: TRBD1 (7 bases). CDR3 size: 16 residues. V lost 1 base and J lost 5, with 14 bases in between. The germline gives CDR1 SGHDN, CDR2 FVKESK. The CDR3 sequence is CASSQVSAGGTGELFF. CDR3 DNA sequence: TGTGCCAGCAGCCAAGTTTCCGCAGGGGGGACCGGGGAGCTGTTTTTT.

This clonotype showed up many times. The chain couples TRBV6-6 to TRBJ1-5; no firm D call. Per the germline V gene, CDR1 is MNHNY and CDR2 is SVGAGI (reference sequence). Trimming took off 4 bases at V and 7 bases at J, with 8 bases between the two ends. CDR3 length equals 12 residues. The CDR3 loop reads CASSSRGQPQHF. The CDR3 region has the DNA TGTGCCAGCAGTTCAAGAGGGCAGCCCCAGCATTTT.

In its sample, this clonotype was seen many times. The gene calls are TRBV12-3 or TRBV12-4 and TRBJ2-7, with 9 bases that match TRBD2. V gave up 5 bases and J gave up 4 bases; unmatched junction bases: 9. The CDR3 is 15 amino acids. The CDR3 spells CASSDHSGSDYEQYF. CDR3 sequence (DNA): TGTGCCAGCAGTGATCATAGCGGGAGTGATTACGAGCAGTACTTC.

The table lists this clonotype with a few counts. The V gene is TRBV20-1, the J gene TRBJ2-2, with D perhaps matching TRBD2 (5 bases). Germline CDR1 is DFQATT and CDR2 is SNEGSKA (reference sequence). Trimming cost V 0 bases and J 2 bases, with 10 bases left between them. CDR3 length: 15 residues. The CDR3, as DNA: TGCAGTGCTAGAGAGGGTTCGGGAAACACCGGGGAGCTGTTTTTT. This codes for CSAREGSGNTGELFF.